Listed below are T cell receptor beta chains from one sample, sequenced in a study of OX40 agonist ivuxolimab in advanced cancers. Produced via immunoSEQ multiplex PCR; TCRdb's table is partial and in-frame only. The repertoire consists of more than 80,000 clones, with about nine tenths occurring once and the leading ten covering about 2%. The sequencing used CD4+ or CD8+ T cells sorted from blood, collected in a trial of the OX40 agonist ivuxolimab. These receptors were obtained from an adult with an advanced solid tumor such as melanoma, head and neck, liver or kidney cancer. Each CDR3 is given with its conserved first and last residue. A D gene is named only where the DNA matches it firmly. Not every row has a clone size; where given, it reads once, few, many or a size class.

abundance,d_gene,v_gene,j_gene,CDR3aa,CDR3nt
-,-,TRBV14,TRBJ2-7,CASSRGPNSNEQYF,TGTGCCAGCAGCCGCGGCCCCAATTCCAACGAGCAGTACTTC
-,-,TRBV13,TRBJ2-5,CASSLGQGMTETQYF,TGTGCCAGCAGCTTAGGACAGGGAATGACAGAGACCCAGTACTTC
-,TRBD2,TRBV7-7,TRBJ2-5,CASSKGTSGSMETQYF,TGTGCTAGCAGCAAAGGGACTAGCGGGAGTATGGAGACCCAGTACTTC
-,-,TRBV30,TRBJ2-5,CAWSTRLQETQYF,TGTGCCTGGAGTACTCGACTCCAAGAGACCCAGTACTTC
-,-,TRBV4-1,TRBJ1-1,CASSQVGRGYTEAFF,TGCGCCAGCAGCCAAGTGGGCAGGGGCTACACTGAAGCTTTCTTT
-,-,TRBV19,TRBJ1-3,CASSTGSGNTIYF,TGTGCCAGTAGTACCGGTTCTGGAAACACCATATATTTT
-,-,TRBV7-9,TRBJ1-1,CASSSGGRRLLNTEAFF,TGTGCCAGCAGCTCCGGAGGACGACGACTTTTGAACACTGAAGCTTTCTTT
-,-,TRBV11-3,TRBJ2-3,CASSLARSTDTQYF,TGTGCCAGCAGCTTAGCTCGGAGCACAGATACGCAGTATTTT
once,-,TRBV2,TRBJ2-7,CASKQQGLGEQYF,TGTGCCAGCAAACAACAGGGTCTCGGCGAGCAGTACTTC
-,-,TRBV4-2,TRBJ2-1,CASSQVLWGDEQFF,TGTGCCAGCAGCCAAGTGCTATGGGGGGATGAGCAGTTCTTC
-,-,TRBV27,TRBJ1-1,CASSTNQGTEAFF,TGTGCCAGCAGCACCAACCAGGGCACTGAAGCTTTCTTT
-,TRBD1,TRBV18,TRBJ1-3,CASSPKDRGAGNTIYF,TGTGCCAGCTCACCGAAAGACAGGGGGGCTGGAAACACCATATATTTT
-,TRBD2,TRBV6-5,TRBJ2-7,CASSYSGSSYEQYF,TGTGCCAGCAGTTATAGCGGGAGCTCCTACGAGCAGTACTTC
once,-,TRBV27,TRBJ2-2,CASSSTRTTGELFF,TGTGCCAGCAGTTCGACAAGGACCACCGGGGAGCTGTTTTTT
few,-,TRBV25-1,TRBJ1-1,CASSETVNTEAFF,TGTGCCAGCAGTGAGACAGTGAACACTGAAGCTTTCTTT
-,-,TRBV6-6,TRBJ2-2,CASSPTSMNTGELFF,TGTGCCAGCAGTCCCACATCGATGAACACCGGGGAGCTGTTTTTT
-,TRBD2,TRBV27,TRBJ2-5,CASPTETSGSKTQYF,TGTGCCAGCCCTACCGAGACTAGCGGTTCAAAGACCCAGTACTTC
-,TRBD2,TRBV19,TRBJ2-2,CASSITSGSHGELFF,TGTGCCAGTAGTATAACTAGCGGGAGTCACGGGGAGCTGTTTTTT
-,-,TRBV19,TRBJ1-1,CASSPGRHENTEAFF,TGTGCCAGTAGTCCCGGACGGCACGAGAACACTGAAGCTTTCTTT
few,TRBD1,TRBV18,TRBJ2-5,CASSGQGAAETQYF,TGTGCCAGCTCAGGACAGGGGGCGGCGGAGACCCAGTACTTC
-,TRBD2,TRBV11-1,TRBJ2-1,CASSLGGGLSNEQFF,TGTGCCAGCAGCTTAGGGGGGGGACTTAGCAATGAGCAGTTCTTC
-,-,TRBV5-1,TRBJ2-1,CASSLASQTYNEQFF,TGCGCCAGCAGCTTGGCTTCTCAAACCTACAATGAGCAGTTCTTC
-,TRBD2,TRBV6-1,TRBJ2-5,CASRLAGQETQYF,TGTGCCAGCAGACTAGCGGGCCAAGAGACCCAGTACTTC
-,TRBD2,TRBV19,TRBJ2-1,CASSSRLAGGEVNEQFF,TGTGCCAGTAGTTCAAGACTAGCGGGAGGGGAGGTGAATGAGCAGTTCTTC
-,-,TRBV5-1,TRBJ2-6,CASSLTTGSGANVLTF,TGCGCCAGCAGCTTAACTACAGGGTCCGGGGCCAACGTCCTGACTTTC
few,-,TRBV7-9,TRBJ1-4,CASSVGRANEKLFF,TGTGCCAGCAGCGTAGGGAGGGCTAATGAAAAACTGTTTTTT
-,TRBD1,TRBV4-2,TRBJ2-7,CASSQGGTGPQAYEQYF,TGTGCCAGCAGCCAAGGGGGGACAGGTCCACAGGCCTACGAGCAGTACTTC
-,-,TRBV6-5,TRBJ1-5,CASKGGGNQPQHF,TGTGCCAGCAAAGGGGGTGGCAATCAGCCCCAGCATTTT
-,TRBD1,TRBV19,TRBJ1-5,CASTDRGGQPQHF,TGTGCCAGTACAGACAGGGGAGGCCAGCCCCAGCATTTT
-,-,TRBV5-1,TRBJ2-5,CASSPGGGEETQYF,TGCGCCAGCAGCCCCGGGGGCGGTGAAGAGACCCAGTACTTC
-,-,TRBV5-1,TRBJ2-1,CASSLRVSGSTYNEQFF,TGCGCCAGCAGCTTGAGAGTTTCCGGGTCAACTTACAATGAGCAGTTCTTC
-,-,TRBV7-9,TRBJ2-1,CASSLQNEQFF,TGTGCCAGCAGCTTACAAAATGAGCAGTTCTTC
-,-,TRBV10-2,TRBJ1-5,CASSSRGDGSNQPQHF,TGCGCCAGCAGCAGCAGGGGTGATGGAAGCAATCAGCCCCAGCATTTT
-,TRBD1,TRBV10-3,TRBJ1-5,CAISEVGQGFQPQHF,TGTGCCATCAGTGAAGTGGGACAGGGTTTTCAACCCCAGCATTTT
-,TRBD1,TRBV11-2,TRBJ1-2,CASSSGQGDYGYTF,TGTGCCAGCAGCTCAGGACAGGGGGATTATGGCTACACCTTC
-,-,TRBV6-1,TRBJ2-5,CASSGWGDLPVLQTQYF,TGTGCCAGCAGTGGTTGGGGGGACCTACCTGTTTTGCAGACCCAGTACTTC
-,-,TRBV4-2,TRBJ2-1,CASSQDFGSSSYNEQFF,TGTGCCAGCAGCCAGGACTTCGGGTCGAGCTCCTACAATGAGCAGTTCTTC
-,TRBD1,TRBV6-6,TRBJ1-1,CASSYPRQGWTEAFF,TGTGCCAGCAGTTACCCGAGACAGGGATGGACTGAAGCTTTCTTT
-,-,TRBV19,TRBJ2-2,CASTPRGEGPAGELFF,TGTGCCAGTACCCCGAGGGGGGAGGGCCCCGCCGGGGAGCTGTTTTTT
-,TRBD1,TRBV6-6,TRBJ1-2,CASSQQGAYYGYTF,TGTGCCAGCAGTCAACAGGGGGCGTACTATGGCTACACCTTC
-,TRBD2,TRBV5-4,TRBJ2-5,CASSRRLAGDLETQYF,TGTGCCAGCAGCCGGCGACTAGCGGGAGATTTGGAGACCCAGTACTTC
-,-,TRBV5-6,TRBJ1-3,CASSRGGGGNTIYF,TGTGCCAGCAGTCGAGGGGGTGGCGGAAACACCATATATTTT
-,TRBD1,TRBV28,TRBJ2-7,CASSRQGAYEQYF,TGTGCCAGCAGCCGACAGGGGGCCTACGAGCAGTACTTC
-,-,TRBV2,TRBJ1-1,CASSEAPGGEAFF,TGTGCCAGCAGTGAAGCTCCGGGGGGTGAAGCTTTCTTT
-,-,TRBV5-5,TRBJ2-7,CASSTASVPYEQYF,TGTGCCAGCAGCACTGCTAGCGTCCCCTACGAGCAGTACTTC
-,TRBD2,TRBV11-3,TRBJ2-1,CASSLGTSGRGMFNEQFF,TGTGCCAGCAGCCTAGGGACTAGCGGGAGGGGAATGTTCAATGAGCAGTTCTTC